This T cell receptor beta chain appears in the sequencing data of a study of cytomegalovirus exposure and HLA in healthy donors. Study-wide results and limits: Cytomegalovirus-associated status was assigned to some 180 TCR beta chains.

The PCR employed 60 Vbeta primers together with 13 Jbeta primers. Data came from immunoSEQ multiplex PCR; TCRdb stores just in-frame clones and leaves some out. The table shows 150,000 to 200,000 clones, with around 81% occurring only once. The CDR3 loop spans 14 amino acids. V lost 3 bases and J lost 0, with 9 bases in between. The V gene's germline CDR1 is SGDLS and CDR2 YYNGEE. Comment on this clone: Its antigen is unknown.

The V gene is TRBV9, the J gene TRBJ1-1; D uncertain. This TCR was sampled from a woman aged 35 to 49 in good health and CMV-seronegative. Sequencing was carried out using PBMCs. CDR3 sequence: CASSATVLNTEAFF. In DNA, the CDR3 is TGTGCCAGCAGCGCCACAGTATTGAACACTGAAGCTTTCTTT.